Detailed here is one TCR beta chain. Using immunoSEQ multiplex PCR, the repertoire was profiled, and TCRdb retains in-frame clones only, with some absent. The sample yields about 1.1 million clones, 77% seen once. CDR1 is SNHLY, CDR2 FYNNEI, per germline. Germline trimming cut 8 bases from V and 1 base from J; bases unmatched to any gene: 14. The CDR3 spans 18 residues. These data are taken from a study of shared clonotypes between healthy human individuals. The TCR sequence derives from a man between 18 and 35 years old in good health. Some clones in this sample may be carry-over from other donors' samples. The chain combines TRBV2 with TRBJ2-1; 10 bases align to TRBD2. The sequenced sample was memory CD4+ T cells from PBMCs. Subset of the sample: CD45RA-negative fraction. CDR3 bases: TGTGCCAGCGGCAAGGAGCGGGAGGGCCTTAGGTCCTACAATGAGCAGTTCTTC. It codes for CASGKEREGLRSYNEQFF.